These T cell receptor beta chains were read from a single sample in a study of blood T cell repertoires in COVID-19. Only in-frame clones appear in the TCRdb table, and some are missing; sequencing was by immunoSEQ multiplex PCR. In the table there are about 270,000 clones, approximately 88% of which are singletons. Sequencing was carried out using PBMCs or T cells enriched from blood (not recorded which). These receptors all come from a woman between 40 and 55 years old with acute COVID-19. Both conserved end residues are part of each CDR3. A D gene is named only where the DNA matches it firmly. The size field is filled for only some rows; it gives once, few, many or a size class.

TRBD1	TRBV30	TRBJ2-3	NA	CAWSVDRVIEDTQYF	TGTGCCTGGAGTGTGGACAGGGTGATTGAAGATACGCAGTATTTT
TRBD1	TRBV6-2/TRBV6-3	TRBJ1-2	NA	CASSLYRGLGYGYTF	TGTGCCAGCAGCCTATACAGGGGTTTGGGCTATGGCTACACCTTC
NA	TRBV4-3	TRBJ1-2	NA	CASSQARLEAGYTF	TGCGCCAGCAGCCAAGCGAGGCTTGAGGCTGGCTACACCTTC
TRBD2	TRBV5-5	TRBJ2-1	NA	CASSRTSVSPSYNEQFF	TGTGCCAGCAGCCGGACTAGCGTATCTCCCTCCTACAATGAGCAGTTCTTC
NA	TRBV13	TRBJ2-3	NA	CASSLTLSRLTDTQYF	TGTGCCAGCAGCTTAACTCTGAGTAGACTCACAGATACGCAGTATTTT
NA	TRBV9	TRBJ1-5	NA	CASSLDSHSNQPQHF	TGTGCCAGCAGCCTTGACAGCCATAGCAATCAGCCCCAGCATTTT
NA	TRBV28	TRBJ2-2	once	CASSSIDFAGELFF	TGTGCCAGCAGTTCGATAGACTTTGCCGGGGAGCTGTTTTTT
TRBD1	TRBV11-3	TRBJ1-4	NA	CASSYRGEKLFF	TGTGCCAGCAGCTACAGGGGTGAAAAACTGTTTTTT
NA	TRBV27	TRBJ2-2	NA	CASSLDRGGELFF	TGTGCCAGCAGTCTCGACCGGGGCGGGGAGCTGTTTTTT
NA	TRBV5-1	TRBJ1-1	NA	CASSPLIQGNTEAFF	TGCGCCAGCAGCCCTCTAATACAGGGGAACACTGAAGCTTTCTTT
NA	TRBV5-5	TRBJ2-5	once	CASSSIALMVQETQYF	TGTGCCAGCAGCTCGATAGCGTTGATGGTCCAAGAGACCCAGTACTTC
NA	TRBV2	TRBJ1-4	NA	CASREGLGGLFF	TGTGCCAGCAGGGAAGGTCTGGGGGGACTGTTTTTT
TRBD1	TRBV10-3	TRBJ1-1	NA	CAISDREGAVTEAFF	TGTGCCATCAGTGACCGGGAGGGGGCAGTAACTGAAGCTTTCTTT
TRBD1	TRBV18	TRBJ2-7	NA	CASSRMTGAYYEQYF	TGTGCCAGCTCTAGAATGACAGGGGCCTACTACGAGCAGTACTTC
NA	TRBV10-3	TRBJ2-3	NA	CAIQQETDTQYF	TGTGCCATACAACAGGAAACAGATACGCAGTATTTT
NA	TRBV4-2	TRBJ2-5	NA	CASSQDLNRVQETQYF	TGTGCCAGCAGCCAAGATTTAAACAGGGTGCAAGAGACCCAGTACTTC
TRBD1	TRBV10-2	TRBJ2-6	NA	CASSGQGLAGANVLTF	TGCGCCAGCAGCGGACAGGGGTTAGCTGGGGCCAACGTCCTGACTTTC
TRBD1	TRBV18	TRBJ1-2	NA	CASSPRQGKINYGYTF	TGTGCCAGCTCACCAAGACAGGGAAAAATTAACTATGGCTACACCTTC
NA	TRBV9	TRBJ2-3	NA	CASSVAAGLDTQYF	TGTGCCAGCAGCGTAGCCGCGGGATTAGATACGCAGTATTTT
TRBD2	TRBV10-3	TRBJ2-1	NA	CAISVPGLAGAGEQFF	TGTGCCATCAGTGTACCGGGACTAGCGGGAGCTGGTGAGCAGTTCTTC
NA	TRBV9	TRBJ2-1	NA	CASEVAASYNEQFF	TGTGCCAGCGAGGTAGCGGCCTCCTACAATGAGCAGTTCTTC
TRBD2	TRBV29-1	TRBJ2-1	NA	CSVGGWNEQFF	TGCAGCGTGGGGGGGTGGAATGAGCAGTTCTTC
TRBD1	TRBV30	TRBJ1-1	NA	CAWDRGATEAFF	TGTGCCTGGGACAGGGGGGCCACTGAAGCTTTCTTT
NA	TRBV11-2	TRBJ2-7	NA	CASGYIYEQYF	TGTGCCAGCGGCTACATATACGAGCAGTACTTC
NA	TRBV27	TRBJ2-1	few	CASSLRNYNEQFF	TGTGCCAGCAGTTTACGTAATTACAATGAGCAGTTCTTC
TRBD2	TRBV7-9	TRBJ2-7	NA	CASSLQRDRYEQYF	TGTGCCAGCAGCTTACAGCGGGACCGCTACGAGCAGTACTTC
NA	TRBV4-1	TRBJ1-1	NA	CASSLRSQGSAEAFF	TGCGCCAGCAGCCTACGATCTCAGGGTTCGGCTGAAGCTTTCTTT
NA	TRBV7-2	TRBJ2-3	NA	CASSLGLATDTQYF	TGTGCCAGCAGCTTAGGCTTAGCCACAGATACGCAGTATTTT
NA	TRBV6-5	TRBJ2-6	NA	CASRPNSSGANVLTF	TGTGCCAGCAGACCCAACTCCTCTGGGGCCAACGTCCTGACTTTC
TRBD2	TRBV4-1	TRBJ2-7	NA	CASSEGLAGYSYEQYF	TGCGCCAGCAGCGAGGGACTAGCGGGATACTCCTACGAGCAGTACTTC
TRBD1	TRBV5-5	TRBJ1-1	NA	CASSPTGAGLVNTEAFF	TGTGCCAGCAGTCCAACAGGGGCAGGTTTGGTGAACACTGAAGCTTTCTTT
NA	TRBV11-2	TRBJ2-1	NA	CASSLRPTSYNEQFF	TGTGCCAGCAGCTTACGTCCTACCTCCTACAATGAGCAGTTCTTC
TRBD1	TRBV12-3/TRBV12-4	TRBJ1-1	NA	CASRRQGNTEAFF	TGTGCCAGCAGACGACAGGGGAACACTGAAGCTTTCTTT
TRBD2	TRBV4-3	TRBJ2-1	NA	CASSQGLAGGGGNEQFF	TGCGCCAGCAGCCAAGGACTAGCGGGAGGTGGGGGGAATGAGCAGTTCTTC
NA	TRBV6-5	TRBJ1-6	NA	CASSYGNRDNSPLHF	TGTGCCAGCAGTTACGGGAACAGGGATAATTCACCCCTCCACTTT
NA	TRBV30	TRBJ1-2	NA	CASTPYGYTF	TGTGCCTCCACACCTTATGGCTACACCTTC
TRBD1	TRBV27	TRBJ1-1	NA	CASTATRGLTEAFF	TGTGCCAGCACTGCGACAAGGGGGCTCACTGAAGCTTTCTTT
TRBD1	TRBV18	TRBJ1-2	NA	CASSPDVAGGLANYGYTF	TGTGCCAGCTCACCAGACGTGGCAGGGGGCCTGGCTAACTATGGCTACACCTTC
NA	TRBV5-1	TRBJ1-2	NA	CASSLAISDSGYTF	TGCGCCAGCAGCTTGGCCATCTCGGACAGTGGCTACACCTTC
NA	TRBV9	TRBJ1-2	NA	CASQAGYGYTF	TGTGCCAGCCAGGCTGGCTATGGCTACACCTTC
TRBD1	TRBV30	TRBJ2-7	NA	CAWSEQGVSEQYF	TGTGCCTGGAGTGAACAGGGGGTAAGCGAGCAGTACTTC
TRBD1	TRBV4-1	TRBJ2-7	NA	CASSQDRDRGYEQYF	TGCGCCAGCAGCCAAGATCGGGACAGAGGCTACGAGCAGTACTTC
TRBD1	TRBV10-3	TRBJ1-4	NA	CAISASYFDRDWITNEKLFF	TGTGCCATCAGTGCCTCATACTTCGACAGGGATTGGATAACTAATGAAAAACTGTTTTTT
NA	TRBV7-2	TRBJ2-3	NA	CASSPAGGTDTQYF	TGTGCCAGCAGCCCCGCCGGGGGCACAGATACGCAGTATTTT
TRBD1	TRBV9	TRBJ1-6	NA	CASSGRTGSNSPLHF	TGTGCCAGCAGCGGGCGGACAGGGTCGAATTCACCCCTCCACTTT
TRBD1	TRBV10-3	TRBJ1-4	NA	CAISGGQGAHHEKLFF	TGTGCCATCAGTGGGGGACAGGGGGCGCATCATGAAAAACTGTTTTTT
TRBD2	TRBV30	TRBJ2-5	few	CAWNPGQGLARWTQYF	TGTGCCTGGAATCCGGGACAAGGACTAGCTCGGTGGACCCAGTACTTC
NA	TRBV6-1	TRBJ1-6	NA	CASSEAGGGSPLHF	TGTGCCAGCAGTGAAGCGGGAGGGGGTTCACCCCTCCACTTT
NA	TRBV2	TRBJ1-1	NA	CASRESNTEAFF	TGTGCCAGCAGGGAATCAAACACTGAAGCTTTCTTT
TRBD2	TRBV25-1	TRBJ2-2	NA	CASSGPGQREGVTGELFF	TGTGCCAGCAGTGGCCCCGGGCAGCGGGAGGGCGTCACCGGGGAGCTGTTTTTT
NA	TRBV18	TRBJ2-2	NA	CASSPVVTGELFF	TGTGCCAGCTCACCGGTAGTCACCGGGGAGCTGTTTTTT
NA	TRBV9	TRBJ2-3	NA	CASSVGRNRVNTQYF	TGTGCCAGCAGCGTGGGACGAAACAGGGTTAATACGCAGTATTTT
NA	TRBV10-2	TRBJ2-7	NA	CASAGATFRYEQYF	TGCGCCTCCGCAGGGGCTACCTTCCGCTACGAGCAGTACTTC
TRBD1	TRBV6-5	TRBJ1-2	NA	CASTGGWDYGYTF	TGTGCCAGCACAGGGGGATGGGACTATGGCTACACCTTC
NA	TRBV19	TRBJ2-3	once	CASSLTGTSSLGF	TGTGCCAGTAGTCTAACCGGGACATCCTCGTTGGGTTTT
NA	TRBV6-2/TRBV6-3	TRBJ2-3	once	CASSDPYRGTDTQYF	TGTGCCAGCAGCGACCCGTACCGGGGCACAGATACGCAGTATTTT
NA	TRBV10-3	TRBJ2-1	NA	CAISTGGSYNEQFF	TGTGCCATCAGCACTGGGGGCAGCTACAATGAGCAGTTCTTC